The clone carrying this TCR beta chain was counted at least ten times. As yet, its antigen is unknown. Amplification of TCR beta CDR3 regions used RNA as the template. The study used the HTBI primer set for a first-round RT-PCR of the TCR CDR3. TCRdb independently ran MiXCR on the multiplex PCR reads; one entry per CDR3 protein. The sample records hundreds of thousands of distinct CDR3 sequences, around 16% being singletons. Germline values: CDR1 DFQATT, CDR2 SNEGSKA (reference sequence). The V and J ends lost 6 bases and 1 base, in that order; junction bases with no gene match: 8. CDR3 length: 15 residues. The data belong to a study of T cells in Graves' hyperthyroidism and ophthalmopathy. Study observations and caveats: Model-based prediction identified ophthalmopathy a median roughly 6.1 months prior to its onset.

The study left out patients who had uncontrolled infection, other autoimmune disease, pregnancy or lactation. The source of the PBMCs was around 10 ml of fresh peripheral blood. The chain uses TRBV20-1 and TRBJ2-3; 9 bases align to TRBD2. This clonotype originated in a woman under 30 with Graves' hyperthyroidism. The sequencing input was blood. CDR3 DNA: TGCAGTGCCCCCCTAGCGGGATATGGCACAGATACGCAGTATTTT. Translated, it gives CSAPLAGYGTDTQYF.